Listed here are 16 T cell receptor beta chains from one sample, sequenced in a study of beta chain features in type 1 diabetes. The entirety of the isolated RNA underwent reverse transcription, so expressed TCRB transcripts were sequenced. Libraries were prepared by immunoSEQ multiplex PCR; TCRdb keeps only in-frame clonotypes and omits some of them. This repertoire shows 250,000 to 400,000 clones, around 15% found once; its top ten account for around 7%. The sample taken for sequencing was central memory CD4+ T cells from blood. These receptors all stem from a man between 25 and 39 years old in good health.

This clone was seen a few times. The gene calls are TRBV7-3 and TRBJ2-3, with TRBD2 matching 10 bases. CDR1 and CDR2 from the germline V gene are SGHTA and FQGTGA. This CDR3 comprises 17 residues. V lost 5 bases, J lost 2 bases, and 10 bases stayed unmatched. The CDR3 reads CASSIERTSGDTDTQYF. In nucleotides, the CDR3 is TGTGCCAGCAGCATAGAAAGGACTAGCGGAGACACAGATACGCAGTATTTT.

V and J are TRBV7-8 and TRBJ2-1; 9 nucleotides line up with TRBD1. V lost 5 bases to trimming and J lost 6 bases; unmatched junction nucleotides: 8. Germline CDR1 is SGHVS and CDR2 is FQNEAQ. The CDR3 loop spans 15 amino acids. The CDR3: CASSLRDRAVNEQFF. The DNA of the CDR3 is TGTGCCAGCAGCCTCCGGGACAGGGCCGTCAATGAGCAGTTCTTC. The full variable domain, in which reference TRBV7-8 and TRBJ2-1 provide the parts outside the CDR3, is GAGVSQSPRYKVAKRGQDVALRCDPISGHVSLFWYQQALGQGPEFLTYFQNEAQLDKSGLPSDRFFAERPEGSVSTLKIQRTQQEDSAVYLCASSLRDRAVNEQFFGPGTRLTVL.

This sequence joins TRBV14 and TRBJ1-2; D uncertain. With 1 base removed from V and 0 bases from J, the gap between germline ends came to 9 bases. CDR3 length: 15 amino acids. CDR1 and CDR2 (germline): SGHDN, FVKESK. The CDR3 loop is CASSQVGVANYGYTF. The CDR3 nucleotides are TGTGCCAGCAGCCAAGTTGGGGTAGCTAACTATGGCTACACCTTC.

The chain couples TRBV7-7 to TRBJ2-5; 10 nucleotides align to TRBD2. The germline CDR1 and CDR2 sequences are SSHAT and FNYEAQ (reference sequence). J lost 2 bases, V lost 6 bases, and 9 bases had no gene match. This CDR3 spans 16 amino acids. CDR3 amino acids: CASRASGLATQETQYF. The CDR3 DNA sequence: TGTGCCAGCAGAGCATCGGGACTAGCGACTCAAGAGACCCAGTACTTC.

This clone was observed a handful of times. The chain uses TRBV6-5 and TRBJ1-2; no firm D call. Germline CDR1 reads MNHEY; CDR2 reads SVGAGI. Trimming shortened V by 4 bases and J by 2 bases, and 14 bases separated the two germline ends. The CDR3 is 15 residues long. The CDR3 spells CASSSSNSVNYGYTF. CDR3 nucleotide sequence: TGTGCCAGCAGTTCAAGCAACAGCGTGAACTATGGCTACACCTTC.

This clone was seen more than once but under ten times. The chain uses TRBV27 and TRBJ2-3; no definite D call. Germline V lookup: CDR1 MNHEY, CDR2 SMNVEV (reference sequence). The CDR3 is made up of 14 amino acids. V was pared by 2 bases and J by 7 bases, with 13 bases between. CDR3 in amino acids: CASSLNLGWYTQYF. The DNA for the CDR3 is TGTGCCAGCAGTTTAAACCTCGGGTGGTATACGCAGTATTTT.

The chain uses TRBV4-3 and TRBJ2-7; TRBD2 agrees at 9 bases. Germline loops: CDR1 LGHNA, CDR2 YSLEER. The CDR3 runs 18 residues. The junction had 15 bases not matched to a gene; V was cut back by 3 bases and J by 3 bases. The CDR3 protein is CASSQFTSSGDIFYEQYF. In DNA, the CDR3 is TGCGCCAGCAGCCAGTTCACCTCTAGCGGGGATATCTTCTACGAGCAGTACTTC.

This chain's CDR3 is CASTKLRSKNEQFF. The CDR3 DNA reads as TGTGCCAGCACCAAACTTAGGTCGAAAAATGAGCAGTTCTTC. The V and J genes are TRBV7-2 and TRBJ2-1; D is unresolved. The CDR3 length is 14 residues. V was trimmed by 7 bases and J by 7 bases, leaving 17 bases between them. Looked up from germline, CDR1 is SGHTA and CDR2 is FQGNSA.

The rearrangement uses TRBV4-1 and TRBJ2-5; 8 nucleotides match TRBD2. Germline V CDR1 and CDR2: MGHRA, YSYEKL. The CDR3 is 18 residues long. V shed 3 bases and J 5 bases; nucleotides not matched to a gene: 17. The CDR3 nucleotides read TGCGCCAGCAGCCAGCGAGGTAGCGGGGTCACCGGGGGGGAGACCCAGTACTTC. Translating it yields CASSQRGSGVTGGETQYF.

This clone was seen a handful of times. The CDR3 nucleotides read TGTGCCAGTAGTATCCCACAGGGGAGGAGCTATGGCTACACCTTC. The encoded protein is CASSIPQGRSYGYTF. The rearrangement joins TRBV19 to TRBJ1-2; 7 bases are a match to TRBD1. Unmatched junction bases numbered 8, after V lost 3 bases and J lost 4 bases. The CDR3 runs 15 residues. The V gene's germline CDR1 is LNHDA and CDR2 SQIVND (reference sequence). The full variable domain, rest sourced from reference TRBV19 and TRBJ1-2, is DGGITQSPKYLFRKEGQNVTLSCEQNLNHDAMYWYRQDPGQGLRLIYYSQIVNDFQKGDIAEGYSVSREKKESFPLTVTSAQKNPTAFYLCASSIPQGRSYGYTFGSGTRLTVV.

The CDR3 bases are TGTGCCAGCAGTTGGAGTGGAGATACGCAGTATTTT. Translated: CASSWSGDTQYF. This chain uses TRBV28 with TRBJ2-3; D uncertain. This CDR3 has 12 residues. CDR1 is MDHEN and CDR2 is SYDVKM in the germline V gene. The V and J ends lost 4 bases and 5 bases respectively, with 7 bases between them.

This clone was counted between two and nine times. The chain uses TRBV28 and TRBJ2-5, with a tentative D call TRBD1 (5 bases). Germline CDR1 and CDR2: MDHEN and SYDVKM. V was clipped by 1 base and J by 4 bases, with 7 bases between them. This CDR3 contains 13 residues. The CDR3 bases are TGTGCCAGCAGTTTATCAGGGCCAGAGACCCAGTACTTC. It translates to CASSLSGPETQYF.

There are a few counts of this clone. The J gene is TRBJ1-5, the V gene TRBV9; 9 nucleotides line up with TRBD1. With 7 bases clipped from V and 3 bases from J, the junction kept 8 bases outside the gene matches. CDR1 and CDR2 from the germline V gene are SGDLS and YYNGEE. The CDR3 spans 15 residues. This CDR3 is CASRDREVPNQPQHF. The CDR3 DNA reads TGTGCCAGCCGGGACAGGGAAGTTCCCAATCAGCCCCAGCATTTT.

The J gene is TRBJ1-1, the V gene TRBV19; D might be TRBD1 (5 bases). V was pared by 5 bases and J by 6 bases, with 13 bases between. Germline V gene sequence: CDR1 LNHDA, CDR2 SQIVND (reference sequence). CDR3 length: 13 residues. CDR3 nucleotide sequence: TGTGCCAGTAGTCGTCTACAGGCGCCTGAAGCTTTCTTT. Translated: CASSRLQAPEAFF.

This clone was counted only a few times. The rearrangement links TRBV7-9 to TRBJ2-7; 8 nucleotides align to TRBD1. The CDR3 runs 15 residues. V was clipped by 4 bases and J by 5 bases; unmatched bases: 10. Germline CDR1 and CDR2: SEHNR and FQNEAQ (reference sequence). The CDR3 region is CASSSRQGATNEQYF. Written as DNA, the CDR3 is TGTGCCAGCAGCTCCCGTCAGGGGGCGACGAACGAGCAGTACTTC. Variable domain in full (rest from reference TRBV7-9 and TRBJ2-7): DTGVSQNPRHKITKRGQNVTFRCDPISEHNRLYWYRQTLGQGPEFLTYFQNEAQLEKSRLLSDRFSAERPKGSFSTLEIQRTEQGDSAMYLCASSSRQGATNEQYFGPGTRLTVT.

The V and J genes are TRBV6-4 and TRBJ2-1; TRBD1 is a possible D gene (7 bases). Trimming pared 0 bases from V and 6 bases from J, leaving 15 bases between. The CDR3 length is 16 residues. CDR1 and CDR2 (germline): MRHNA, SNTAGT. CDR3: CASSDSRAQGGNEQFF. The CDR3 coding sequence is TGTGCCAGCAGTGACTCCCGGGCCCAGGGGGGCAATGAGCAGTTCTTC.